This entry is about one T cell receptor (beta chain). Its antigen is unknown. Germline V gene lookup returns CDR1 SGHRS and CDR2 YFSETQ. CDR3 length equals 17 residues. Germline trimming cut 0 bases from V and 1 base from J; bases unmatched to any gene: 9. This specimen belongs to a study of cytomegalovirus exposure and HLA in healthy donors. Regarding the study as a whole: A few CMV-associated chains proved CMV antigen-specific in vitro. A list of roughly 180 TCR beta chains associated with cytomegalovirus was given.

PCR used 60 Vbeta primers and 13 Jbeta primers. The protocol was immunoSEQ multiplex PCR, while the TCRdb copy is restricted to in-frame clones and leaves out a portion. This sample has about 130,000 clones, with around 81% found just once. The source material was PBMCs. This receptor was identified in a woman aged 50 to 60 in good health and CMV-seronegative. This chain connects TRBV5-1 to TRBJ2-7; 8 bases agree with TRBD1. The CDR3 DNA is TGCGCCAGCAGCTTGGGCTTCGGACAGGGAGCATCCTACGAGCAGTACGTC. This codes for CASSLGFGQGASYEQYV.